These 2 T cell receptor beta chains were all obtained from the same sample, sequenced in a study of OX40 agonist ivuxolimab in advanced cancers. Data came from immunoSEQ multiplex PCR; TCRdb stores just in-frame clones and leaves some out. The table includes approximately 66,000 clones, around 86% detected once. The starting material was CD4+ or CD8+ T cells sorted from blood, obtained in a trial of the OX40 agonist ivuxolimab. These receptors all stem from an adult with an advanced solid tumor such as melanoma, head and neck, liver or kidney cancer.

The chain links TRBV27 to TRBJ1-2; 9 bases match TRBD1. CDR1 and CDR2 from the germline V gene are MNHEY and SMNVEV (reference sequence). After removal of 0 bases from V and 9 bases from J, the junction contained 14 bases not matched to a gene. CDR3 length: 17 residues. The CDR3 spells CASSLSAGGTGFFRYTF. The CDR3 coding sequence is TGTGCCAGCAGTTTATCGGCCGGCGGGACAGGGTTTTTTCGCTACACCTTC.

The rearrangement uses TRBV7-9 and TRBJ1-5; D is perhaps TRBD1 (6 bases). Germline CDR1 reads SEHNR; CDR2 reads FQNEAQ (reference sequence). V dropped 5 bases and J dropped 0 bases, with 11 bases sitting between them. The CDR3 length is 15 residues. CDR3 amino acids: CASSQGQNSNQPQHF. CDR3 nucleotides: TGTGCCAGCAGCCAGGGGCAGAATAGCAATCAGCCCCAGCATTTT.